This TCR beta chain was obtained from a study of cytomegalovirus exposure and HLA in healthy donors. About this clone: Its cognate antigen is unknown.

Study results and caveats: Reportedly, a later analysis found an Asian-associated ancestry cluster had fewer N-insertions than the approximately 600-donor mean. Across HLA loci, a later analysis found differing TCR association rates, with DRB1 most and HLA-C fewest.

The V gene's germline CDR1 is LNHDA and CDR2 SQIVND (reference sequence). The CDR3 consists of 16 residues. V shed 1 base and J 7 bases; nucleotides not matched to a gene: 9. Researchers ran the PCR with 60 Vbeta and 13 Jbeta primers. The table came from immunoSEQ multiplex PCR; TCRdb's copy has only in-frame clones and leaves some out. The table has under 200,000 clones, over 75% seen once. Sequencing was performed on PBMCs. This TCR was recovered from a young woman in good health and CMV-seronegative. The rearrangement uses TRBV19 and TRBJ1-5; 8 bases line up with TRBD1. CDR3 bases: TGTGCCAGTAGTATAGCGACAGGGGCATGGGAGCAGCCCCAGCATTTT. Protein product: CASSIATGAWEQPQHF.